Listed below are T cell receptor beta chains from one sample, sequenced in a study of cytomegalovirus exposure and HLA in healthy donors. Assay used: immunoSEQ multiplex PCR; TCRdb lists only in-frame clones, some missing. The table has about 260,000 clones, less than 95% seen once. Source material: PBMCs. The origin of the receptors is a young woman in good health and CMV-seronegative. Both conserved end residues are part of each CDR3.

>TRBV30|TRBJ2-3
CAWSGGTDTQYF
>TRBV4-2|TRBJ2-1
CASSQSPGQGGDNEQFF
>TRBV6-1|TRBJ1-5
CASSQTGSGNQPQHF
>TRBV5-1|TRBJ2-1
CASSFLSNQGEQFF
>TRBV4-3|TRBJ2-7
CASSQELLAYEQYF
>TRBV27|TRBJ2-5
CASSLSPWTKETQYF
>TRBV6-5|TRBJ2-1
CASSQNLDIPWWFF
>TRBV2|TRBJ1-3
CASKADPSGNTIYF
>TRBV2|TRBJ2-5
CASQVGLAPETQYF
>TRBV5-1|TRBJ2-7
CASSLGAGQPYEQYF
>TRBV28|TRBJ1-4
CASRGGTFPEKLFF
>TRBV6-5|TRBJ2-2
CASRGTSGNTGELFF
>TRBV2|TRBJ2-7
CASSDRDYEQYF
>TRBV6-4|TRBJ2-3
CASSDAASGSRSTDTQYF
>TRBV19|TRBJ2-3
CATILRTGSTDTQYF
>TRBV19|TRBJ1-5
CASREAGSNQPQHF
>TRBV7-6|TRBJ2-2
CASSLGGSGELFF
>TRBV7-9|TRBJ2-1
CASSLPGTNEQFF
>TRBV7-3|TRBJ2-1
CASSPDGRYSYNEQFF
>TRBV6-5|TRBJ2-1
CASTWASGSEQFF
>TRBV9|TRBJ2-7
CASSVARDGLSYEQYF
>TRBV5-1|TRBJ2-3
CASSRTGGTDTQYF
>TRBV6-5|TRBJ2-7
CASSYWADRDYEQYF
>TRBV27|TRBJ2-2
CASTRGGELFF
>TRBV29-1|TRBJ2-3
CSVRAGEGKDTQYF
>TRBV5-4|TRBJ1-1
CASSPRSGGMNTEAFF
>TRBV7-2|TRBJ2-1
CASESYNEQFF
>TRBV5-8|TRBJ2-1
CASSFGGNNEQFF
>TRBV28|TRBJ2-7
CASSLPRDTTYEQYF
>TRBV18|TRBJ2-5
CASSLGTSGAQETQYF
>TRBV28|TRBJ1-2
CASSSLRADYTF
>TRBV7-9|TRBJ2-3
CASSLDPGLGKDTQYF
>TRBV6-5|TRBJ2-5
CASSYLRTGSGETQYF
>TRBV28|TRBJ2-2
CASSEISRNSRANTGELFF
>TRBV5-4|TRBJ2-5
CASRGGLAAVETQYF
>TRBV30|TRBJ2-7
CAWSVAFPREQYF
>TRBV5-1|TRBJ2-7
CASSLQGTSGKGYEQYF
>TRBV19|TRBJ1-5
CASNTWDGLNQPQHF
>TRBV5-1|TRBJ2-7
CASSGGTGGLAGHEQYF
>TRBV11-1|TRBJ2-7
CASSLVAFYEQYF
>TRBV7-2|TRBJ2-3
CASTLRLSTDTQYF
>TRBV29-1|TRBJ2-1
CSVGTSGYNEQFF
>TRBV4-2|TRBJ2-3
CASSQEAGVTDTQYF
>TRBV18|TRBJ1-5
CASSVGRAQPQHF
>TRBV5-1|TRBJ1-5
CASSLAAGVQPQHF
>TRBV4-2|TRBJ2-3
CASSPLSQKGTDTQYF
>TRBV6-1|TRBJ2-3
CASSEMQGDTQYF
>TRBV29-1|TRBJ1-1
CSVVDTGANTEAFF
>TRBV15|TRBJ1-1
CATSREPGFVNTEAFF
>TRBV30|TRBJ1-1
CAWRGQGDTEAFF
>TRBV5-1|TRBJ2-5
CASSLSAAQETQYF
>TRBV6-5|TRBJ2-7
CASSMTSGRGEQYF
>TRBV11-2|TRBJ2-1
CASSFTGVDNEQFF
>TRBV5-1|TRBJ2-5
CASSLGQGLQETQYF